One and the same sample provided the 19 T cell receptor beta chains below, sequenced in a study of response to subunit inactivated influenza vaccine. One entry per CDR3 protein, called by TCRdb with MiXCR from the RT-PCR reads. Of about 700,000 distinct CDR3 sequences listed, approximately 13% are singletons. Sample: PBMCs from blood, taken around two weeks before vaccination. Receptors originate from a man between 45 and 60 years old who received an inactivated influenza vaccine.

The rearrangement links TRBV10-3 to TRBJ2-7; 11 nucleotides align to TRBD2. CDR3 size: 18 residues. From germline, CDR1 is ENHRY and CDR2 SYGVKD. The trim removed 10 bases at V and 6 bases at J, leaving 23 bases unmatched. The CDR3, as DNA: TGTGCCACCGGACAGATCCCATTAGCGGGGGGGCCTGAGAGCGAGCAGTACTTC. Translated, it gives CATGQIPLAGGPESEQYF.

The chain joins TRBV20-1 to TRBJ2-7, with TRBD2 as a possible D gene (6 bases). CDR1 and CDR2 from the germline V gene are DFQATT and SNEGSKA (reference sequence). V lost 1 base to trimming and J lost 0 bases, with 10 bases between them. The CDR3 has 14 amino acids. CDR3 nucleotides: TGCAGTGCTAGAGTGGACGGGGGCTCCTACGAGCAGTACTTC. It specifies CSARVDGGSYEQYF.

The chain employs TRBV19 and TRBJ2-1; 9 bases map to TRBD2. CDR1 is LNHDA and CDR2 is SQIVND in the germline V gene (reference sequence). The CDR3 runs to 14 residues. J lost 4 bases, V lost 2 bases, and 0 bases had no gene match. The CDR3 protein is CASSILAGYNEQFF. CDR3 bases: TGTGCCAGTAGTATACTAGCGGGGTACAATGAGCAGTTCTTC.

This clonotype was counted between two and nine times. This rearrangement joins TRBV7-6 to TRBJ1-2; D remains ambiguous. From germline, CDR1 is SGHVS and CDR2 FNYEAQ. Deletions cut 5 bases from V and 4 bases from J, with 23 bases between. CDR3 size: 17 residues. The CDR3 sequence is CASSPMPSGSNLYGYTF. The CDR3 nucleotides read TGTGCCAGCAGCCCCATGCCGAGTGGCAGCAACCTCTATGGCTACACCTTC.

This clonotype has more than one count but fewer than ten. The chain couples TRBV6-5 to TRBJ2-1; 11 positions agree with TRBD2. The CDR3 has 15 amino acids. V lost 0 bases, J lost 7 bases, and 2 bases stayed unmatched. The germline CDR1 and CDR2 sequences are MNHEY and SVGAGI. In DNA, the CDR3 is TGTGCCAGCAGTTACTCTAGCGGGAGGGGGAATGAGCAGTTCTTC. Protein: CASSYSSGRGNEQFF.

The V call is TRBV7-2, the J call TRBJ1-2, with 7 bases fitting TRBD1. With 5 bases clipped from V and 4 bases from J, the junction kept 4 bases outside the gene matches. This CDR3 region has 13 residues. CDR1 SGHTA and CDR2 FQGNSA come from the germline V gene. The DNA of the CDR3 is TGTGCCAGCAGCACCGCAGGGGGCTATGGCTACACCTTC. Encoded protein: CASSTAGGYGYTF. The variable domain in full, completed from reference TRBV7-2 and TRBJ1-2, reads GAGVSQSPSNKVTEKGKDVELRCDPISGHTALYWYRQSLGQGLEFLIYFQGNSAPDKSGLPSDRFSAERTGGSVSTLTIQRTQQEDSAVYLCASSTAGGYGYTFGSGTRLTVV.

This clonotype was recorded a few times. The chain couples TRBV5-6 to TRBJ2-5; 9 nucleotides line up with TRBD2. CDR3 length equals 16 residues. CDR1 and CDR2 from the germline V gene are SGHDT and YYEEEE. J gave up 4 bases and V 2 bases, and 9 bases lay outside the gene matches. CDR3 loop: CASSFTAMTSGETQYF. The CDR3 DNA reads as TGTGCCAGCAGCTTTACTGCGATGACTAGCGGAGAGACCCAGTACTTC.

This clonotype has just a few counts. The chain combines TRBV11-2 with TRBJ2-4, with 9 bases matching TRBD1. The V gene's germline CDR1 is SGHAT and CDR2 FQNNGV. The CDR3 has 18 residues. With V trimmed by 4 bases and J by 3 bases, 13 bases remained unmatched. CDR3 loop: CASSSMGGQGVGKNIQYF. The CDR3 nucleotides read TGTGCCAGCAGCTCAATGGGGGGACAGGGAGTCGGCAAAAACATTCAGTACTTC.

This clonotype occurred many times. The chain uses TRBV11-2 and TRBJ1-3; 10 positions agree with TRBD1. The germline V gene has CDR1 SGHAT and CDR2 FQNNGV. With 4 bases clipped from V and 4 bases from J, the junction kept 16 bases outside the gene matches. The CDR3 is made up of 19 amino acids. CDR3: CASSSHGPGTGVGGNTIYF. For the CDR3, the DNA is TGTGCCAGCAGCTCCCACGGTCCCGGGACAGGGGTGGGAGGAAACACCATATATTTT. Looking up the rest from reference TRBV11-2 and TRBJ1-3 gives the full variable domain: EAGVAQSPRYKIIEKRQSVAFWCNPISGHATLYWYQQILGQGPKLLIQFQNNGVVDDSQLPKDRFSAERLKGVDSTLKIQPAKLEDSAVYLCASSSHGPGTGVGGNTIYFGEGSWLTVV.

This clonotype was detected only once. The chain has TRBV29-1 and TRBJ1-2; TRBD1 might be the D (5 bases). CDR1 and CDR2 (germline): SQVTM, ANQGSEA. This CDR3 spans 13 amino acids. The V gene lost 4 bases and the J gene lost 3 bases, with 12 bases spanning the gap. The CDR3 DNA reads TGCAGCGTTGGGAATGTCAGGGACTATGGCTACACCTTC. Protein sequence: CSVGNVRDYGYTF. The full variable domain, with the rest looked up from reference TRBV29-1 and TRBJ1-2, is SAVISQKPSRDICQRGTSLTIQCQVDSQVTMMFWYRQQPGQSLTLIATANQGSEATYESGFVIDKFPISRPNLTFSTLTVSNMSPEDSSIYLCSVGNVRDYGYTFGSGTRLTVV.

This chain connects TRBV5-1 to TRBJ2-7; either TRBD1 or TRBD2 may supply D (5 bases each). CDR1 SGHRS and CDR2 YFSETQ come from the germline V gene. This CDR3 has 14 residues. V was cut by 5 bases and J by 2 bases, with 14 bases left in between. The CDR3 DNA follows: TGCGCCAGCAGATTTCTTAGGGGAGCCTACGAGCAGTACTTC. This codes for CASRFLRGAYEQYF.

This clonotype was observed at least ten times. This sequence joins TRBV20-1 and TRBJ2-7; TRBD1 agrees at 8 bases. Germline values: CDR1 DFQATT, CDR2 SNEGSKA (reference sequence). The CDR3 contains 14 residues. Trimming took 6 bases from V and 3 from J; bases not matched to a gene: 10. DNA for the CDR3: TGCAGTGCCCAAGACAGGGGCCGCCTCTACGAGCAGTACTTC. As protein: CSAQDRGRLYEQYF.

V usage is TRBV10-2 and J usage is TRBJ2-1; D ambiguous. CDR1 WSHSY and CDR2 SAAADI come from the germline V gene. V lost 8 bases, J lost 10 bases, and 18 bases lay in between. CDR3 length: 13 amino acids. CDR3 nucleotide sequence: TGCGCCAGCTCCACGAAACATGGCCGGGAGCAGTTCTTC. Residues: CASSTKHGREQFF.

The CDR3 nucleotides are TGTGCCAGCAGCCAAGCCGACTCTGGGGCCAACGTCCTGACTTTC. Translation: CASSQADSGANVLTF. V is TRBV4-2 and J is TRBJ2-6; D call uncertain. Germline V gene data show CDR1 as LGHNA and CDR2 as YNFKEQ. The germline V and J ends were trimmed by 1 base and 0 bases, with 4 bases remaining between them. The CDR3 runs 15 residues.

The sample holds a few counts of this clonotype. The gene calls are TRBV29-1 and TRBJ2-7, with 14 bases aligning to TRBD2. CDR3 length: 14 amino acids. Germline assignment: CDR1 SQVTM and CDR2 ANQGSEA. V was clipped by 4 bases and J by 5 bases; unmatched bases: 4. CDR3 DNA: TGCAGCGTTGGGGGACTAGCGGGGGCTCACGAGCAGTACTTC. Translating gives CSVGGLAGAHEQYF.

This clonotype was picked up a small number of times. CDR3 amino acids: CASSSLAQGRETQYF. The CDR3 coding sequence is TGTGCCAGCAGCTCCCTGGCGCAGGGCAGAGAGACCCAGTACTTC. This sequence joins TRBV7-2 and TRBJ2-5; a possible D gene is TRBD1 (5 bases). CDR3 length equals 15 residues. V was shortened by 4 bases and J by 4 bases, with 16 bases between the two germline ends. Germline lookup yields CDR1 SGHTA and CDR2 FQGNSA. Full variable domain (outside the CDR3, taken from reference TRBV7-2 and TRBJ2-5): GAGVSQSPSNKVTEKGKDVELRCDPISGHTALYWYRQSLGQGLEFLIYFQGNSAPDKSGLPSDRFSAERTGGSVSTLTIQRTQQEDSAVYLCASSSLAQGRETQYFGPGTRLLVL.

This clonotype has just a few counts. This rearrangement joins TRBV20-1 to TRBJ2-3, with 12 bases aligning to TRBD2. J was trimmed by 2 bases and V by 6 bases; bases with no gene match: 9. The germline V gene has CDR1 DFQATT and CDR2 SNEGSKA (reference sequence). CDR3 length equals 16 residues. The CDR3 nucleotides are TGCAGTGCCGGAACCTGGACTAGCGGGAACACAGATACGCAGTATTTT. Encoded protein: CSAGTWTSGNTDTQYF.

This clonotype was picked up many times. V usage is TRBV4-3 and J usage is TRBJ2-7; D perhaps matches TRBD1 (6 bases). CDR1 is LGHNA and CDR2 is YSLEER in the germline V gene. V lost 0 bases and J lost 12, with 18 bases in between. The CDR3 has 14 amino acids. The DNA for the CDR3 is TGCGCCAGCAGCCAAGATGTGGCAGGGGAGAACCGGTACTTC. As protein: CASSQDVAGENRYF.

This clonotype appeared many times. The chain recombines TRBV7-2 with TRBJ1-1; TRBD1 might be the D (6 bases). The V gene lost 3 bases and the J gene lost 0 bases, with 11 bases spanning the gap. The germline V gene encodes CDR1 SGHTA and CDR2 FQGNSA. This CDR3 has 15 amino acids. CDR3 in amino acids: CASSLRTGMNTEAFF. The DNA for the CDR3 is TGTGCCAGCAGCTTGCGAACAGGGATGAACACTGAAGCTTTCTTT.